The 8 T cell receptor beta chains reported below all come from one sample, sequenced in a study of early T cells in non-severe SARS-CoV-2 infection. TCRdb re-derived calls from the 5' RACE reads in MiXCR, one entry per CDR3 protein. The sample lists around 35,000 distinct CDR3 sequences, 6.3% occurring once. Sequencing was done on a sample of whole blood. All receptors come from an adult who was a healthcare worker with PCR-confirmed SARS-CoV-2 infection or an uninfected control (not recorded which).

This chain's CDR3 is CASSLTEAGTGELFF. The CDR3 DNA sequence: TGCGCCAGCAGCCTCACTGAGGCCGGCACCGGGGAGCTGTTTTTT. The chain is built from TRBV5-1 and TRBJ2-2; D ambiguous. CDR3 size: 15 residues. V was shortened by 4 bases and J by 4 bases, with 14 bases between the two germline ends. Germline V gives CDR1 SGHRS, CDR2 YFSETQ. The complete variable domain, with remaining parts taken from reference TRBV5-1 and TRBJ2-2, reads KAGVTQTPRYLIKTRGQQVTLSCSPISGHRSVSWYQQTPGQGLQFLFEYFSETQRNKGNFPGRFSGRQFSNSRSEMNVSTLELGDSALYLCASSLTEAGTGELFFGEGSRLTVL.

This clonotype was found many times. The CDR3 nucleotides are TGTGCCATCAGTGGACTCCGAGGAGATACGCAGTATTTT. Its translation is CAISGLRGDTQYF. V and J are TRBV10-3 and TRBJ2-3, with D hard to call. The V gene lost 4 bases and the J gene lost 5 bases, with 10 bases spanning the gap. The CDR3 length is 13 residues. CDR1 is ENHRY, CDR2 SYGVKD, per germline.

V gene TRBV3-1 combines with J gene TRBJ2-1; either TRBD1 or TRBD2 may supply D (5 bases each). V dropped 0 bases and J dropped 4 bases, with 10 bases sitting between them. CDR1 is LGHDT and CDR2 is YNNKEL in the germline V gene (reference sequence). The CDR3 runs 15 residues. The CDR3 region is CASSQEGTGYNEQFF. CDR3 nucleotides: TGTGCCAGCAGCCAAGAGGGGACGGGGTACAATGAGCAGTTCTTC.

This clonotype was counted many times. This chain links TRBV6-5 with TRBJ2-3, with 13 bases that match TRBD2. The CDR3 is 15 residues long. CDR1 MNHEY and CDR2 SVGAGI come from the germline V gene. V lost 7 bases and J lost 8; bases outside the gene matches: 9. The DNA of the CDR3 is TGTGCCAGCACCCCGGGACTAGCGGGATCGGCTACGCAGTATTTT. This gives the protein CASTPGLAGSATQYF.

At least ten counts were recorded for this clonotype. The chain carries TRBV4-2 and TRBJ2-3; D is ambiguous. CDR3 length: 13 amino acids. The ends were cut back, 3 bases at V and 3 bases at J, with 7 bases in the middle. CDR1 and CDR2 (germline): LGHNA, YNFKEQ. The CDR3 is CASSHFVTDTQYF. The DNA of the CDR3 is TGTGCCAGCAGCCATTTCGTGACAGATACGCAGTATTTT.

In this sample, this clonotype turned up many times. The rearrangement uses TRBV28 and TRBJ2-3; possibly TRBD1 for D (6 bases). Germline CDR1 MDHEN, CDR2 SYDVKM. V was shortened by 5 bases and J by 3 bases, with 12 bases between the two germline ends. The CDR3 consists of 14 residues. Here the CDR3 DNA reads TGTGCCAGCAGTGCTATAACAGGGACAGATACGCAGTATTTT. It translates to CASSAITGTDTQYF.

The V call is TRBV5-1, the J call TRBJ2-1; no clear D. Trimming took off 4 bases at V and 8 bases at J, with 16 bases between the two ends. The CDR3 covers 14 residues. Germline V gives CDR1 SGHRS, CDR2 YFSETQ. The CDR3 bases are TGCGCCAGCAGCCCGTTGGCGCCCCAAGATGAGCAGTTCTTC. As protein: CASSPLAPQDEQFF.

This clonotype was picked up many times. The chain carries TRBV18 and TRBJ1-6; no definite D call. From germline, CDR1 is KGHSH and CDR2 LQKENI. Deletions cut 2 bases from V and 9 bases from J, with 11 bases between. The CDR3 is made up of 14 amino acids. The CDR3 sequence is CASSPGAQASPLHF. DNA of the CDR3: TGTGCCAGCTCACCAGGAGCCCAGGCTTCACCCCTCCACTTT.